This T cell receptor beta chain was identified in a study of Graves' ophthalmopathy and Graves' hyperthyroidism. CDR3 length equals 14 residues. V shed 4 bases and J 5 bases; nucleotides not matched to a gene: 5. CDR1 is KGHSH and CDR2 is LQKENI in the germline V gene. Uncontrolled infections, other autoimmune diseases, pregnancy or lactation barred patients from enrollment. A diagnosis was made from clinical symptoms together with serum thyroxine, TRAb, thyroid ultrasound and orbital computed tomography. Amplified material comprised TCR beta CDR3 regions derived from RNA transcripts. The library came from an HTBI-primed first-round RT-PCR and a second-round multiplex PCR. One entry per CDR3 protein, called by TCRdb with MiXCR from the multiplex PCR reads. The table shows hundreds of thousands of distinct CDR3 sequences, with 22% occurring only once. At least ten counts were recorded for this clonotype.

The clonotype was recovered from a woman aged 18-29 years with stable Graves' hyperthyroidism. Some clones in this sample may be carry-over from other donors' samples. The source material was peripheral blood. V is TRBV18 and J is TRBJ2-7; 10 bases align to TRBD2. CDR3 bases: TGTGCCAGCTCACGACCGGGACTAGCGCACGAGCAGTACTTC. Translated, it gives CASSRPGLAHEQYF.